This TCR beta chain was obtained from a study of shared clonotypes between healthy human individuals. Study-level background: The study enrolled two women and three men aged 18 to 49.

For sorted subsets, about 200 ng DNA per replicate equaled some 27,000 T cell genomes. TCRdb's copy holds only in-frame clones and misses some; the assay was immunoSEQ multiplex PCR. The sample consists of about 2.3 million clones, around 90% of them appearing once. The germline V and J ends were trimmed by 4 bases and 7 bases, with 23 bases remaining between them. The CDR3 spans 16 residues. The germline V gene has CDR1 LGHNA and CDR2 YNFKEQ. Of note for this clone: Its antigen is not known.

Notes on the study in general: Sharing across four donors was highest in naive CD4 (around 5%) and lowest in memory CD8 (roughly 0.4%).

This sequence joins TRBV4-2 and TRBJ2-7; possible D gene TRBD1, 6 bases. The sequenced material came from naive CD4+ T cells from PBMCs. As to subset: CD45RA+ positively selected. The TCR was taken from a man between 18 and 29 years old in good health. Some clones in this sample may be carry-over from other donors' samples. CDR3 sequence: CASSRTTDRSSGEQYF. The CDR3, as DNA: TGTGCCAGCAGCCGTACCACCGACAGGAGCTCGGGGGAGCAGTACTTC.